This T cell receptor (beta chain) was sequenced for a study of shared T cell receptors in the human thymus. Unmatched junction bases numbered 10, after V lost 6 bases and J lost 3 bases. The CDR3 is made up of 15 amino acids. In germline, CDR1 is SGHTA, CDR2 FQGNSA. The data were produced by immunoSEQ multiplex PCR, yet TCRdb's version contains in-frame clones alone and is incomplete. The sample includes around 730,000 clones, 70% to 90% of them seen just once. These records were also assigned to another study, of human thymus T cells. That paper states: Donors were healthy Finnish infants having corrective surgery for congenital heart defects. A high degree of thymic repertoire overlap among unrelated individuals was reported in related research.

This clonotype was obtained from a girl less than two years old with a congenital heart defect. Material: thymocytes. The chain has TRBV7-2 and TRBJ2-5; 7 bases map to TRBD1. This chain's CDR3 is CASRGPGQTKETQYF. CDR3 DNA sequence: TGTGCCAGCAGAGGGCCGGGACAGACAAAAGAGACCCAGTACTTC.